The source of this T cell receptor (beta chain) is a study of OX40 agonist ivuxolimab in advanced cancers. Study-wide results and caveats: Researchers report that CD8+ T cells had, on average, more expanded clones than CD4+. At 0.1 to 3.0 mg/kg, clonal expansion of CD4+ and CD8+ blood T cells had occurred by week 6.

CDR1 and CDR2 (germline): SGHKS, YYEKEE (reference sequence). The CDR3 consists of 11 residues. V was pared by 2 bases and J by 5 bases, with 2 bases between. As to this clone: Its antigen is undetermined.

TCRdb keeps only in-frame clones here, not all; method: immunoSEQ multiplex PCR. This sample carries about 68,000 clones, approximately 87% of them seen once, and the ten largest clones take approximately 0.68%. Specimen: CD4+ or CD8+ T cells sorted from blood, collected in a trial of the OX40 agonist ivuxolimab. The V gene is TRBV5-5, the J gene TRBJ1-3; D gene unclear. This receptor was taken from an adult with an advanced solid tumor such as melanoma, head and neck, liver or kidney cancer. The CDR3 region has the DNA TGTGCCAGCAGCTTCAGAAACACCATATATTTT. Translated, it gives CASSFRNTIYF.